These 16 T cell receptor beta chains came from one sample sequenced in a study of shared clonotypes between healthy human individuals (dated by TCRdb to about 2020). The library was produced with the immunoSEQ multiplex PCR assay. TCRdb retrieved this table from immuneACCESS and kept in-frame rearrangements only. Not all clones are present; in checked studies, unresolved V genes account for under half, and no reason is known for the remainder. For this sample there are about 2.3 million clones; 85% to 95% appear just once. The ten largest make up roughly 0.36% of the sample. The sample was naive CD4+ T cells from PBMCs. Interpreted using the paper, the cell subset or site label stands for: CD45RA+ positively selected. The receptors shown here come from a man between 18 and 29 years old in good health. Some clones in this sample may be carry-over from other donors' samples.

The chain combines TRBV4-1 with TRBJ1-4; D gene ambiguous. Trimming shortened V by 2 bases and J by 8 bases, and 3 bases separated the two germline ends. Germline V gives CDR1 MGHRA, CDR2 YSYEKL. There are 11 residues in the CDR3. CDR3 in DNA: TGCGCCAGCAGCCAAACCGAAAAACTGTTTTTT. Its translation: CASSQTEKLFF.

The chain recombines TRBV5-6 with TRBJ1-5; D might be TRBD1 (6 bases). CDR1 and CDR2 from the germline V gene are SGHDT and YYEEEE. V gave up 4 bases and J gave up 4 bases, with 15 bases separating them. The CDR3 runs to 15 residues. Here the CDR3 reads CASSKRTDVNQPQHF. The CDR3 bases are TGTGCCAGCAGCAAGAGGACAGACGTTAATCAGCCCCAGCATTTT.

The V gene is TRBV27, the J gene TRBJ2-2; D may be TRBD2 (6 bases). Trimming removed 3 bases at V and 5 bases at J, with 7 bases between. Germline assignment: CDR1 MNHEY and CDR2 SMNVEV (reference sequence). CDR3 length equals 13 residues. In nucleotides, the CDR3 is TGTGCCAGCAGTTTCAGCGGGACCGGGGAGCTGTTTTTT. The encoded protein is CASSFSGTGELFF.

The chain carries TRBV28 and TRBJ1-2, with a weak D call TRBD1 (5 bases). The germline gives CDR1 MDHEN, CDR2 SYDVKM. The CDR3 runs 14 residues. V lost 5 bases, J lost 5 bases, and 15 bases lay in between. CDR3 residues: CASSLPGGVYGYTF. CDR3 in DNA: TGTGCCAGCAGTCTGCCAGGAGGGGTGTATGGCTACACCTTC.

This rearrangement joins TRBV21-1 to TRBJ1-5. TRBV21-1 is a pseudogene. This CDR3 spans 15 amino acids. In nucleotides, the CDR3 is TGTGCCAGCACCAAAGAGAACTCCGCAAATCAGCCCCAGCATTTT. This translates into CASTKENSANQPQHF.

This chain connects TRBV18 to TRBJ2-3; D perhaps matches TRBD2 (5 bases). The CDR3 spans 16 residues. Germline V gene sequence: CDR1 KGHSH, CDR2 LQKENI. Trimming pared 3 bases from V and 0 bases from J, leaving 13 bases between. CDR3 sequence (DNA): TGTGCCAGCTCACCCGGGATTTTGTCTAGCACAGATACGCAGTATTTT. Protein: CASSPGILSSTDTQYF.

The chain recombines TRBV5-4 with TRBJ1-1; 10 nucleotides match TRBD1. Germline CDR1 SGHNT, CDR2 YYREEE (reference sequence). The ends lost 3 bases at V and 7 bases at J; junction bases unmatched: 12. CDR3 size: 16 residues. CDR3 in DNA: TGTGCCAGCAGCTGGGGGGACAGGGGACGTGTTAGTGAAGCTTTCTTT. As protein: CASSWGDRGRVSEAFF.

The rearrangement joins TRBV6-1 to TRBJ2-1; D is unresolved. The germline V gene has CDR1 MNHNS and CDR2 SASEGT. Trimming removed 7 bases at V and 4 bases at J, with 17 bases between. The CDR3 spans 15 residues. This CDR3 is CASNLSPAPYNEQFF. The CDR3 nucleotides are TGTGCCAGCAACCTGAGTCCCGCCCCTTACAATGAGCAGTTCTTC.

This clone was recorded many times. The chain joins TRBV30 to TRBJ1-1, with TRBD1 matching 7 bases. From germline, CDR1 is GTSNPN and CDR2 SVGIG (reference sequence). The trim removed 4 bases at V and 0 bases at J, leaving 2 bases unmatched. The CDR3 covers 13 residues. As DNA, the CDR3 is TGTGCCTGGACCGGGACAGTGAACACTGAAGCTTTCTTT. It specifies CAWTGTVNTEAFF.

This rearrangement joins TRBV27 to TRBJ2-7; the match to TRBD2 covers 9 bases. The CDR3 totals 15 residues. In germline, CDR1 is MNHEY, CDR2 SMNVEV (reference sequence). V lost 0 bases to trimming and J lost 3 bases; unmatched junction nucleotides: 3. In DNA, the CDR3 is TGTGCCAGCAGTTTATCCAGGACTAGCGTCTACGAGCAGTACTTC. It encodes CASSLSRTSVYEQYF.

The chain recombines TRBV7-3 with TRBJ2-3; D is ambiguous. This CDR3 has 15 amino acids. V was shortened by 0 bases and J by 7 bases, with 14 bases between the two germline ends. CDR1 and CDR2 (germline): SGHTA, FQGTGA. CDR3 sequence reads: CASSLTSMDLYTQYF. The CDR3 DNA is TGTGCCAGCAGCTTAACATCTATGGACCTCTATACGCAGTATTTT.

This chain links TRBV18 with TRBJ1-1; possible D gene TRBD1, 6 bases. CDR3 length equals 15 residues. The V and J ends lost 1 base and 3 bases respectively, with 12 bases between them. Looked up from germline, CDR1 is KGHSH and CDR2 is LQKENI. In nucleotides, the CDR3 is TGTGCCAGCTCACCACTCCCGGACAGAGACACTGAAGCTTTCTTT. This sequence encodes CASSPLPDRDTEAFF.

The chain couples TRBV6-1 to TRBJ2-3, with TRBD2 matching 11 bases. The CDR3 is made up of 15 amino acids. Looked up from germline, CDR1 is MNHNS and CDR2 is SASEGT. Trimming took 5 bases from V and 5 from J; bases not matched to a gene: 6. The CDR3 region is CASSTLAGVLDTQYF. Written as DNA, the CDR3 is TGTGCCAGCAGTACACTAGCGGGAGTTTTAGATACGCAGTATTTT.

The chain joins TRBV7-8 to TRBJ1-3, with TRBD1 matching 9 bases. Germline trimming cut 1 base from V and 4 bases from J; bases unmatched to any gene: 2. The CDR3 runs 15 residues. Germline-derived CDR1 and CDR2 are SGHVS and FQNEAQ. The CDR3 reads CASSLGDREGNTIYF. The DNA of the CDR3 is TGTGCCAGCAGCTTAGGGGACAGGGAGGGAAACACCATATATTTT.

The V gene is TRBV27, the J gene TRBJ1-2, with D uncertain. Germline CDR1 is MNHEY and CDR2 is SMNVEV (reference sequence). CDR3 length equals 13 residues. V lost 8 bases and J lost 8, with 18 bases in between. The CDR3 sequence is CASRPTRTGGYTF. CDR3 sequence (DNA): TGTGCCAGCCGACCGACGAGGACGGGCGGCTACACCTTC.

The chain carries TRBV2 and TRBJ2-5; D is undetermined. V was pared by 6 bases and J by 5 bases, with 16 bases between. This CDR3 has 14 amino acids. Germline V gene data show CDR1 as SNHLY and CDR2 as FYNNEI. Written as DNA, the CDR3 is TGTGCCAGCAGCGCCGCCCCGGGCGGTGAGACCCAGTACTTC. It translates to CASSAAPGGETQYF. Using reference TRBV2 and TRBJ2-5 for the parts outside the CDR3, the full variable domain is EPEVTQTPSHQVTQMGQEVILRCVPISNHLYFYWYRQILGQKVEFLVSFYNNEISEKSEIFDDQFSVERPDGSNFTLKIRSTKLEDSAMYFCASSAAPGGETQYFGPGTRLLVL.